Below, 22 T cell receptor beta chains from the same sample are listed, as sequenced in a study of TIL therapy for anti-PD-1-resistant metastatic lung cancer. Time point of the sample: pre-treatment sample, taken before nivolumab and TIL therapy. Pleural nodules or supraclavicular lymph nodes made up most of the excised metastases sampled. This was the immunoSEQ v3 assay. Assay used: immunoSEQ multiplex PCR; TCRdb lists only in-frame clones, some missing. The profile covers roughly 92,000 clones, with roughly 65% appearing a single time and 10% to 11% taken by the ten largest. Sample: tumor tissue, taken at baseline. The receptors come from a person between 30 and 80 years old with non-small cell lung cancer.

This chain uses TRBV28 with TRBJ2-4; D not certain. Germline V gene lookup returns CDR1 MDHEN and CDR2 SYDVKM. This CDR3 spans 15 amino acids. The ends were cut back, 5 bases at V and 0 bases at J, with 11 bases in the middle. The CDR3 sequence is CASSPRGSAKNIQYF. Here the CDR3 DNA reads TGTGCCAGCAGTCCCCGTGGGTCAGCCAAAAACATTCAGTACTTC.

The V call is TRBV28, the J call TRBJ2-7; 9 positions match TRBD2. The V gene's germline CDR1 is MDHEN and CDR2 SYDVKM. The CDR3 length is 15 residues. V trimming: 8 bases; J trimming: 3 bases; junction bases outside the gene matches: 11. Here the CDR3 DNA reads TGTGCCAGCGGACGCTCTGATAGCGGGAGCTACGAGCAGTACTTC. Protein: CASGRSDSGSYEQYF. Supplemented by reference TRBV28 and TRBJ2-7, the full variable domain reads DVKVTQSSRYLVKRTGEKVFLECVQDMDHENMFWYRQDPGLGLRLIYFSYDVKMKEKGDIPEGYSVSREKKERFSLILESASTNQTSMYLCASGRSDSGSYEQYFGPGTRLTVT.

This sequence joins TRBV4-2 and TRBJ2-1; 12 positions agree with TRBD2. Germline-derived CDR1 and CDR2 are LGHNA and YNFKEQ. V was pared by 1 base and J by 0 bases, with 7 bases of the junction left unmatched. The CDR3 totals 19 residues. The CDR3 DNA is TGTGCCAGCAGCCAAGGGACTAGCGGGATAAGGAGCTCCTACAATGAGCAGTTCTTC. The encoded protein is CASSQGTSGIRSSYNEQFF.

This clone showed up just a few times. The CDR3 DNA sequence: TGTGCCAGCAGCGAACTTCCCTCTGGGGCCAACGTCCTGACTTTC. Protein: CASSELPSGANVLTF. The chain is built from TRBV7-2 and TRBJ2-6; D gene unclear. V lost 5 bases and J lost 0, with 8 bases in between. The CDR3 is made up of 15 amino acids. The germline V gene has CDR1 SGHTA and CDR2 FQGNSA.

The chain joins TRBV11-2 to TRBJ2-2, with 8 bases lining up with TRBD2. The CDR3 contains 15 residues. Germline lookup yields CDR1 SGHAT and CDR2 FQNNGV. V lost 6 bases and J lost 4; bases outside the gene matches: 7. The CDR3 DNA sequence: TGTGCCAGCAGTGGGTCTAGCGGGCGCACCGGGGAGCTGTTTTTT. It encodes CASSGSSGRTGELFF.

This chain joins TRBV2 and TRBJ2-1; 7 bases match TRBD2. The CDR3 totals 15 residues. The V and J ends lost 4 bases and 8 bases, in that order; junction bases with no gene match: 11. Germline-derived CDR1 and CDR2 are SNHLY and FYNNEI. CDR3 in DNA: TGTGCCAGCAGTGTCTTATTTGAGGGGAGGGATGAGCAGTTCTTC. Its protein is CASSVLFEGRDEQFF.

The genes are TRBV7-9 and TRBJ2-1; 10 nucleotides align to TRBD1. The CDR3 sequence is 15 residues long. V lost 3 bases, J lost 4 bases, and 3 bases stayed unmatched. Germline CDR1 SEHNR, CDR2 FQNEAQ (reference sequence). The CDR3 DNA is TGTGCCAGCAGCTTGAGGGGACAGGGGTACAATGAGCAGTTCTTC. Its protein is CASSLRGQGYNEQFF.

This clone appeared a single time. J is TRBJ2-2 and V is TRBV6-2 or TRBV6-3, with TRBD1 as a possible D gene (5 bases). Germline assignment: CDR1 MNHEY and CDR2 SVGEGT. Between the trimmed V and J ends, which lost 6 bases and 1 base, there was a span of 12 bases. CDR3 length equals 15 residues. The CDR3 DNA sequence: TGTGCCAGCAGCCCATGGCAGGGGAACACCGGGGAGCTGTTTTTT. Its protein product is CASSPWQGNTGELFF.

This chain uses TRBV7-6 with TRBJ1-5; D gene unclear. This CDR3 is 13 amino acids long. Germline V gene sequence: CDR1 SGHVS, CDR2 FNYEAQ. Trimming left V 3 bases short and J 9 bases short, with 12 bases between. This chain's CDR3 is CASSFNEGRPQHF. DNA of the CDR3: TGTGCCAGCAGCTTCAATGAGGGCCGGCCCCAGCATTTT.

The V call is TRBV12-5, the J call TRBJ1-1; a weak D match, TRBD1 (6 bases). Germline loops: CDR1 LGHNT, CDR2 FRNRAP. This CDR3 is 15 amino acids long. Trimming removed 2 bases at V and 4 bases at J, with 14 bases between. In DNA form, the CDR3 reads TGTGCTAGTGGTTTGAATACCGGGACATCCACTGAAGCTTTCTTT. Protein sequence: CASGLNTGTSTEAFF.

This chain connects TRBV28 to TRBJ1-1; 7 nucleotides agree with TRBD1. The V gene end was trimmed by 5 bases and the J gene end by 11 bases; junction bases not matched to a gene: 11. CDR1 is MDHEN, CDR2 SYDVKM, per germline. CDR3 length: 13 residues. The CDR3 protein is CASSPPSTGTAFF. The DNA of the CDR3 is TGTGCCAGCAGTCCGCCGTCGACAGGGACGGCTTTCTTT.

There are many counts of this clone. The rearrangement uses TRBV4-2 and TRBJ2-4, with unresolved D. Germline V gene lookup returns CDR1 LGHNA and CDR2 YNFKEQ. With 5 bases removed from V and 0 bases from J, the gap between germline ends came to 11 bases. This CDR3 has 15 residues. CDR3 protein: CASSGAAPAKNIQYF. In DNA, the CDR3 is TGTGCCAGCAGCGGCGCGGCCCCAGCCAAAAACATTCAGTACTTC.

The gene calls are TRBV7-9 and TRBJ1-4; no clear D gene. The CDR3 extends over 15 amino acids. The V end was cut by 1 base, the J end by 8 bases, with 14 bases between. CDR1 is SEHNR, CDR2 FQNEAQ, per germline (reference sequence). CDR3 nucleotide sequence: TGTGCCAGCAGCTTAGGGACCGAGCCCGAAGAAAAACTGTTTTTT. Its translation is CASSLGTEPEEKLFF.

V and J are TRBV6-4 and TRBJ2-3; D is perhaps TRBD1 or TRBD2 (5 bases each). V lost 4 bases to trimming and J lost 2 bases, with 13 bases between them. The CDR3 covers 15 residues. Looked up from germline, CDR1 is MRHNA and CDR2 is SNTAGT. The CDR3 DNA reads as TGTGCCAGCAGTGCGTCGGGACGATTCACAGATACGCAGTATTTT. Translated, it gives CASSASGRFTDTQYF.

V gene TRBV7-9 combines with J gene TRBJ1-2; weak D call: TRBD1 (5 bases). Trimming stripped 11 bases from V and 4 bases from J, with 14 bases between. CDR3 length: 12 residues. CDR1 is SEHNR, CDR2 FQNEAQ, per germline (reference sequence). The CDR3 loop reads CASGEGTYGYTF. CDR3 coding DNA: TGTGCCTCGGGCGAGGGGACCTATGGCTACACCTTC.

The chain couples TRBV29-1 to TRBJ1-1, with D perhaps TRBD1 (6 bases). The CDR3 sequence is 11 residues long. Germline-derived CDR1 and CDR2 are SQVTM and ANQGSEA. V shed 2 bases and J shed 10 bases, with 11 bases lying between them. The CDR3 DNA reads TGCAGCGTTGAAAGGGGGATCGGAGCTTTCTTT. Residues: CSVERGIGAFF.

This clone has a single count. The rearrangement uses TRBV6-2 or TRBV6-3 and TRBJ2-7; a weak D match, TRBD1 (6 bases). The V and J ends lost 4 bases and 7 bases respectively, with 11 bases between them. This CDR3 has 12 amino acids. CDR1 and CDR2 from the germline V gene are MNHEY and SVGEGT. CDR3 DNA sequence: TGTGCCAGCAGTTCCGCCGACAGGGAGCAGTACTTC. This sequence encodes CASSSADREQYF.

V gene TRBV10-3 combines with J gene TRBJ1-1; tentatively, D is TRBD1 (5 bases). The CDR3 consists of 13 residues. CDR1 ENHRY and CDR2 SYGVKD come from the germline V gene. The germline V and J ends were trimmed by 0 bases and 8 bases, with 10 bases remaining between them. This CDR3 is CAISESTRTEAFF. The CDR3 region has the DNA TGTGCCATCAGTGAGTCGACGCGGACAGAAGCTTTCTTT.

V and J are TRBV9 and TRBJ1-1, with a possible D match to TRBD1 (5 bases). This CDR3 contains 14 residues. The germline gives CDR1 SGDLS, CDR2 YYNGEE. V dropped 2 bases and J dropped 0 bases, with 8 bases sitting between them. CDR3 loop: CASSVGTLNTEAFF. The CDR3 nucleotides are TGTGCCAGCAGCGTTGGGACGTTGAACACTGAAGCTTTCTTT.

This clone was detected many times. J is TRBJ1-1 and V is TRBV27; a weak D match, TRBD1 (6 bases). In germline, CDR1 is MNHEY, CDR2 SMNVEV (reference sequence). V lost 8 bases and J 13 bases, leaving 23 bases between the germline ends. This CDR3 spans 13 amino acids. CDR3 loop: CASRQGGAPTGFF. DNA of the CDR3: TGTGCCAGCCGACAAGGTGGGGCCCCGACAGGTTTCTTT.

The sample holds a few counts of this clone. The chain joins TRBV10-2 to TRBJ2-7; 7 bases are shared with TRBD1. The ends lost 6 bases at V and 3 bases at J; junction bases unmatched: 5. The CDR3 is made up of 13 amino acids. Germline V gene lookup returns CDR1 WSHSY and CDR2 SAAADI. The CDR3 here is CASSRDRLYEQYF. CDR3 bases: TGCGCCAGCAGCAGGGACAGACTCTACGAGCAGTACTTC.

The CDR3 bases are TGTGCCAGCTCGCGGGAGATTAACTATGGCTACACCTTC. It encodes CASSREINYGYTF. The chain links TRBV3-1 (or the pseudogene TRBV3-2) to TRBJ1-2; D is unclear. V lost 8 bases, J lost 1 base, and 11 bases lay in between. CDR1 is LGHDT, CDR2 YNNKEL, per germline (reference sequence). This CDR3 is 13 amino acids long.